Below, 30 T cell receptor beta chains from the same sample are listed, as sequenced in a study of T cell changes during pregnancy in multiple sclerosis. Sequencing was performed with immunoSEQ multiplex PCR; in TCRdb, only in-frame clones are kept and a portion is missing. The data contain some 80,000 clones, approximately 94% of them singletons. The sequencing here drew on peripheral blood, taken in the third trimester of pregnancy. These receptors were collected from a female donor with multiple sclerosis, enrolled in a pregnancy study.

This clone was seen only once. J is TRBJ2-7 and V is TRBV11-2; D may be TRBD1 (6 bases). The CDR3 is made up of 15 amino acids. Germline loops: CDR1 SGHAT, CDR2 FQNNGV. Trimming left V 6 bases short and J 0 bases short, with 15 bases between. CDR3 protein: CASSFRRDNSYEQYF. The CDR3 bases are TGTGCCAGCAGTTTTCGTAGGGACAACTCCTACGAGCAGTACTTC.

The chain carries TRBV4-2 and TRBJ2-7; D might be TRBD2 (6 bases). Germline CDR1 reads LGHNA; CDR2 reads YNFKEQ. V lost 4 bases, J lost 4 bases, and 14 bases lay in between. The CDR3 is 14 residues long. The CDR3 sequence: CASSLTSMSYEQYF. The CDR3 DNA reads as TGTGCCAGCAGCCTGACTAGTATGTCGTACGAGCAGTACTTC.

The chain employs TRBV11-2 and TRBJ1-2; 7 positions agree with TRBD1. After removal of 4 bases from V and 6 bases from J, the junction contained 2 bases not matched to a gene. The CDR3 runs 12 residues. Germline lookup yields CDR1 SGHAT and CDR2 FQNNGV. The CDR3 nucleotides read TGTGCCAGCAGCTCAGGGGGTGATGGCTACACCTTC. Protein sequence: CASSSGGDGYTF.

The rearrangement uses TRBV5-5 and TRBJ1-2, with D uncertain. The germline V and J ends were trimmed by 0 bases and 8 bases, with 11 bases remaining between them. Per the germline V gene, CDR1 is SGHKS and CDR2 is YYEKEE (reference sequence). This CDR3 is 13 amino acids long. The CDR3 region is CASSLDLSRGYTF. In DNA, the CDR3 is TGTGCCAGCAGCTTGGATCTATCGAGAGGCTACACCTTC.

The chain links TRBV27 to TRBJ1-4, with D perhaps TRBD1 (6 bases). The V end lost 1 base, the J end lost 6 bases, and 9 bases lay between the germline ends. Germline lookup yields CDR1 MNHEY and CDR2 SMNVEV (reference sequence). The CDR3 length is 14 residues. The CDR3: CASSLWAGDEKLFF. CDR3 sequence (DNA): TGTGCCAGCAGTTTATGGGCAGGGGATGAAAAACTGTTTTTT.

The sample holds many counts of this clone. This rearrangement joins TRBV7-9 to TRBJ1-6, with a tentative D call TRBD1 (6 bases). CDR1 and CDR2 from the germline V gene are SEHNR and FQNEAQ (reference sequence). The V gene lost 6 bases and the J gene lost 10 bases, with 16 bases spanning the gap. The CDR3 is 14 residues long. Here the CDR3 DNA reads TGTGCCAGCAGTAGGCTACAGGGAGACTCACCCCTCCACTTT. It translates to CASSRLQGDSPLHF.

J is TRBJ1-2 and V is TRBV27; D is perhaps TRBD1 (5 bases). Per germline, CDR1 MNHEY and CDR2 SMNVEV (reference sequence). Deletions cut 0 bases from V and 0 bases from J, with 17 bases between. There are 18 residues in the CDR3. CDR3 nucleotide sequence: TGTGCCAGCAGTTTATCGACTCCCACAGGAGTAGCTAACTATGGCTACACCTTC. This codes for CASSLSTPTGVANYGYTF.

This clone appeared once. The chain recombines TRBV11-2 with TRBJ2-7; TRBD2 might be the D (7 bases). The germline V gene encodes CDR1 SGHAT and CDR2 FQNNGV. V lost 2 bases and J 2 bases, leaving 13 bases between the germline ends. This CDR3 contains 15 residues. The CDR3 bases are TGTGCCAGCAGCTTAAGACCGGGGGGCCCCTACGAGCAGTACTTC. Translation: CASSLRPGGPYEQYF.

V gene TRBV4-2 combines with J gene TRBJ2-1; TRBD2 matches 9 bases. V dropped 0 bases and J dropped 6; count of bases not matched to a gene: 6. Germline lookup yields CDR1 LGHNA and CDR2 YNFKEQ. The CDR3 is 16 residues long. DNA of the CDR3: TGTGCCAGCAGCCAAGAGGGCGGGGGGGCACCCAATGAGCAGTTCTTC. As protein: CASSQEGGGAPNEQFF.

The V gene is TRBV7-9, the J gene TRBJ1-5; the D gene is possibly TRBD1 (6 bases). V lost 1 base and J 7 bases, leaving 11 bases between the germline ends. Germline V gene lookup returns CDR1 SEHNR and CDR2 FQNEAQ (reference sequence). This CDR3 contains 14 residues. CDR3 sequence: CASSLDADSQPQHF. CDR3 in DNA: TGTGCCAGCAGCTTAGACGCGGACAGCCAGCCCCAGCATTTT. The whole variable domain, remainder taken from reference TRBV7-9 and TRBJ1-5, is DTGVSQNPRHKITKRGQNVTFRCDPISEHNRLYWYRQTLGQGPEFLTYFQNEAQLEKSRLLSDRFSAERPKGSFSTLEIQRTEQGDSAMYLCASSLDADSQPQHFGDGTRLSIL.

V and J are TRBV6-6 and TRBJ2-7, with 7 bases aligning to TRBD2. Germline V gene lookup returns CDR1 MNHNY and CDR2 SVGAGI (reference sequence). After removal of 8 bases from V and 0 bases from J, the junction contained 10 bases not matched to a gene. The CDR3 spans 15 residues. The DNA for the CDR3 is TGTGCCAGCCGACTGGCTGGGGGGGGCTCCTACGAGCAGTACTTC. Its translation: CASRLAGGGSYEQYF.

This clone was observed once. The rearrangement links TRBV7-2 to TRBJ2-5; 7 nucleotides line up with TRBD2. The CDR3 runs to 14 residues. The germline gives CDR1 SGHTA, CDR2 FQGNSA. V trimming: 5 bases; J trimming: 3 bases; junction bases outside the gene matches: 6. The CDR3 region has the DNA TGTGCCAGCAGCCGACAGACTAGCAAAGAGACCCAGTACTTC. This encodes CASSRQTSKETQYF.

The chain has TRBV6-5 and TRBJ2-1; TRBD1 matches at 10 bases. With V trimmed by 6 bases and J by 7 bases, 3 bases remained unmatched. The CDR3 runs to 13 residues. Germline V gene sequence: CDR1 MNHEY, CDR2 SVGAGI. CDR3 region: CASRGTGANEQFF. The DNA for the CDR3 is TGTGCCAGCAGGGGGACAGGGGCTAATGAGCAGTTCTTC.

The chain uses TRBV5-8 and TRBJ1-2; TRBD1 agrees at 10 bases. CDR1 is SGHTS and CDR2 is YDEGEE in the germline V gene. The CDR3 covers 14 residues. Losses at the gene ends were 5 bases for V and 2 bases for J; bases not matched to a gene: 3. CDR3 DNA: TGTGCCAGCAGTCGGGACAGGGGCAACTATGGCTACACCTTC. It yields the protein CASSRDRGNYGYTF. The complete variable domain, with remaining parts taken from reference TRBV5-8 and TRBJ1-2, reads EAGVTQSPTHLIKTRGQQATLRCSPISGHTSVYWYQQALGLGLQFLLWYDEGEERNRGNFPPRFSGRQFPNYSSELNVNALELEDSALYLCASSRDRGNYGYTFGSGTRLTVV.

This clone has more than one count but fewer than ten. The gene calls are TRBV7-2 and TRBJ1-1, with D unclear. Trimming took 2 bases from V and 0 from J, leaving 4 bases between them. The CDR3 spans 13 residues. Per the germline V gene, CDR1 is SGHTA and CDR2 is FQGNSA. The DNA of the CDR3 is TGTGCCAGCAGCTTAACGGTGAACACTGAAGCTTTCTTT. Its translation is CASSLTVNTEAFF. Full variable domain (rest looked up from reference TRBV7-2 and TRBJ1-1): GAGVSQSPSNKVTEKGKDVELRCDPISGHTALYWYRQSLGQGLEFLIYFQGNSAPDKSGLPSDRFSAERTGGSVSTLTIQRTQQEDSAVYLCASSLTVNTEAFFGQGTRLTVV.

The J gene is TRBJ1-5, the V gene TRBV6-5; 7 bases are shared with TRBD1. With 5 bases clipped from V and 6 bases from J, the junction kept 7 bases outside the gene matches. CDR3 length: 14 amino acids. Germline assignment: CDR1 MNHEY and CDR2 SVGAGI. DNA for the CDR3: TGTGCCAGCAGTATAGGGGACAGCGGTCAGCCCCAGCATTTT. Translation gives CASSIGDSGQPQHF.

The gene calls are TRBV27 and TRBJ2-1; TRBD1 agrees at 7 bases. Per the germline V gene, CDR1 is MNHEY and CDR2 is SMNVEV (reference sequence). The CDR3 runs 16 residues. V lost 6 bases and J lost 7; bases outside the gene matches: 15. The CDR3 bases are TGTGCCAGCAGCCAGGGGTCCGGGACAGAGCGAAATGAGCAGTTCTTC. Amino acid sequence: CASSQGSGTERNEQFF.

This chain links TRBV28 with TRBJ1-6; 7 bases agree with TRBD1. The V and J ends lost 6 bases and 4 bases, in that order; junction bases with no gene match: 3. The CDR3 sequence is 14 residues long. The germline V gene has CDR1 MDHEN and CDR2 SYDVKM. The CDR3 DNA reads TGTGCCAGCAGGACGACAGGGTATAATTCACCCCTCCACTTT. As protein: CASRTTGYNSPLHF.

On this clone: A read error may account for a junction end that differs from germline. The genes are TRBV18 and TRBJ2-7; D is perhaps TRBD2 (5 bases). CDR3 length: 13 amino acids. Germline values: CDR1 KGHSH, CDR2 LQKENI. The DNA of the CDR3 is TGTGCCAGCTCACCACCGTCCGGGGTCCCGGCAGACTTC. Translating it yields CASSPPSGVPADF.

The rearrangement uses TRBV28 and TRBJ1-2; tentative D call: TRBD1 (5 bases). V was pared by 2 bases and J by 5 bases, with 12 bases between. Germline V gives CDR1 MDHEN, CDR2 SYDVKM. The CDR3 contains 14 residues. The CDR3: CASSLGGQGYGYTF. The CDR3 nucleotides are TGTGCCAGCAGTTTAGGAGGGCAGGGATATGGCTACACCTTC.

The genes are TRBV11-2 and TRBJ2-5; the D gene is possibly TRBD2 (5 bases). V shed 1 base and J shed 5 bases, with 11 bases lying between them. CDR3 length: 14 residues. CDR1 and CDR2 (germline): SGHAT, FQNNGV. The CDR3 bases are TGTGCCAGCAGCTTAGGGCTAACGGGGGAGACCCAGTACTTC. Its translation: CASSLGLTGETQYF.

This sequence joins TRBV4-1 and TRBJ2-1, with 10 bases fitting TRBD2. CDR3 size: 17 residues. V was pared by 2 bases and J by 4 bases, with 8 bases of the junction left unmatched. Germline-derived CDR1 and CDR2 are MGHRA and YSYEKL. The CDR3 region has the DNA TGCGCCAGCAGCCAAAGGAATAGCGGGGGGCCTTACAATGAGCAGTTCTTC. It translates to CASSQRNSGGPYNEQFF.

The V call is TRBV11-2, the J call TRBJ2-2; D is ambiguous. This CDR3 is 11 amino acids long. Germline V lookup: CDR1 SGHAT, CDR2 FQNNGV. Between the trimmed V and J ends, which lost 5 bases and 9 bases, there was a span of 7 bases. DNA for the CDR3: TGTGCCAGCAGCCTCGAGCGGGAGCTGTTTTTT. Protein: CASSLERELFF.

The genes are TRBV10-2 and TRBJ1-2; no clear D gene. CDR3 length: 14 amino acids. V lost 0 bases, J lost 8 bases, and 13 bases lay in between. The germline gives CDR1 WSHSY, CDR2 SAAADI. The CDR3 bases are TGCGCCAGCAGTGAGTCGGGAGGGTCCTTGGGCTACACCTTC. Its translation: CASSESGGSLGYTF.

V is TRBV27 and J is TRBJ2-1, with 11 bases lining up with TRBD2. Germline CDR1 is MNHEY and CDR2 is SMNVEV (reference sequence). Unmatched junction bases numbered 1, after V lost 2 bases and J lost 7 bases. The CDR3 runs 14 residues. The CDR3 loop is CASSLLAGGNEQFF. For the CDR3, the DNA is TGTGCCAGCAGTTTACTAGCGGGGGGAAATGAGCAGTTCTTC.

J is TRBJ1-1 and V is TRBV7-8; D is unresolved. Between the trimmed V and J ends, which lost 1 base and 3 bases, there was a span of 9 bases. This CDR3 region has 14 residues. In germline, CDR1 is SGHVS, CDR2 FQNEAQ. The CDR3 DNA sequence: TGTGCCAGCAGCTTAGGGGAGAAATACACTGAAGCTTTCTTT. Translation: CASSLGEKYTEAFF.

The rearrangement joins TRBV4-1 to TRBJ2-5; 12 bases are a match to TRBD1. Trimming at V came to 5 bases and at J to 5 bases, leaving 6 bases not matched to a gene. Germline loops: CDR1 MGHRA, CDR2 YSYEKL. The CDR3 totals 15 residues. The CDR3 DNA reads as TGCGCCAGCAGCGGCCGGGACAGGGGGCCTGAGACCCAGTACTTC. The encoded protein is CASSGRDRGPETQYF.

The chain has TRBV7-3 and TRBJ1-1; 7 nucleotides agree with TRBD1. Losses at the gene ends were 5 bases for V and 4 bases for J; bases not matched to a gene: 4. Germline-derived CDR1 and CDR2 are SGHTA and FQGTGA. The CDR3 length is 13 residues. The CDR3: CASSTGTATEAFF. CDR3 sequence (DNA): TGTGCCAGCAGCACCGGGACAGCCACTGAAGCTTTCTTT.

This chain uses TRBV9 with TRBJ1-5, with 7 bases that match TRBD1. Germline CDR1 is SGDLS and CDR2 is YYNGEE. The CDR3 contains 16 residues. V was clipped by 3 bases and J by 7 bases; unmatched bases: 13. CDR3 in amino acids: CASSADDRVGWQPQHF. The CDR3 nucleotides are TGTGCCAGCAGCGCAGACGACAGGGTCGGATGGCAGCCCCAGCATTTT.

With respect to this clone: The junction shows a germline mismatch at one end, possibly a read error. The rearrangement uses TRBV7-7 and TRBJ2-3; the D gene is possibly TRBD2 (6 bases). The CDR3 sequence is 15 residues long. Germline CDR1 and CDR2: SSHAT and FNYEAQ (reference sequence). This CDR3 is CASSSTPGLADTQYF. The CDR3, as DNA: TGTGCTAGCAGCTCTACCCCGGGACTTGCAGATACGCAGTATTTT.